The 12 T cell receptor beta chains in this list originate from one sample, sequenced in a study of blood T cell repertoires in COVID-19. TCRdb keeps only in-frame clones here, not all; method: immunoSEQ multiplex PCR. Of tens of thousands of clones listed, around 90% are singletons. Material for sequencing was peripheral blood. Receptors originate from a man over 45 with active COVID-19.

This clone appeared a single time. The chain employs TRBV15 and TRBJ2-3; 10 bases are shared with TRBD2. The ends lost 0 bases at V and 8 bases at J; junction bases unmatched: 8. The CDR3 is made up of 16 amino acids. Germline V gene sequence: CDR1 LNHNV, CDR2 YYDKDF (reference sequence). CDR3 region: CATSRDHRTSGATQYF. The DNA for the CDR3 is TGTGCCACCAGCAGAGATCACAGGACTAGCGGAGCTACGCAGTATTTT. Full variable domain (rest looked up from reference TRBV15 and TRBJ2-3): DAMVIQNPRYQVTQFGKPVTLSCSQTLNHNVMYWYQQKSSQAPKLLFHYYDKDFNNEADTPDNFQSRRPNTSFCFLDIRSPGLGDTAMYLCATSRDHRTSGATQYFGPGTRLTVL.

The chain combines TRBV5-8 with TRBJ2-5; 9 positions agree with TRBD1. The CDR3 has 14 amino acids. Unmatched junction bases numbered 3, after V lost 1 base and J lost 5 bases. The germline gives CDR1 SGHTS, CDR2 YDEGEE. The CDR3 region is CASSLPGTGETQYF. The CDR3 nucleotides are TGTGCCAGCAGCTTGCCTGGGACAGGGGAGACCCAGTACTTC.

The genes are TRBV6-5 and TRBJ2-2, with D possibly matching TRBD1 (5 bases). CDR3 length: 16 residues. Germline CDR1 and CDR2: MNHEY and SVGAGI. The V and J ends lost 0 bases and 6 bases respectively, with 14 bases between them. CDR3 nucleotide sequence: TGTGCCAGCAGTTACTCGTTCCAGAAAGGGGCCGGGGAGCTGTTTTTT. Translation: CASSYSFQKGAGELFF.

V gene TRBV2 combines with J gene TRBJ2-7, with 7 bases matching TRBD1. This CDR3 is built from 13 residues. Germline assignment: CDR1 SNHLY and CDR2 FYNNEI. Trimming removed 6 bases from V and 3 bases from J; junction bases left unmatched: 5. The DNA of the CDR3 is TGTGCCAGCAGGGGGGACAGTTACTACGAGCAGTACTTC. Protein sequence: CASRGDSYYEQYF.

This clone has just a few counts. This rearrangement joins TRBV5-6 to TRBJ1-6, with 9 bases lining up with TRBD1. The CDR3 is made up of 15 amino acids. V lost 0 bases, J lost 8 bases, and 3 bases stayed unmatched. The germline CDR1 and CDR2 sequences are SGHDT and YYEEEE. In nucleotides, the CDR3 is TGTGCCAGCAGCTTGGACAGGGGGCAAGATTCACCCCTCCACTTT. Encoded protein: CASSLDRGQDSPLHF.

The V gene is TRBV27, the J gene TRBJ1-1, with 9 bases matching TRBD1. The V gene end was trimmed by 6 bases and the J gene end by 1 base; junction bases not matched to a gene: 6. The CDR3 is 15 amino acids. In germline, CDR1 is MNHEY, CDR2 SMNVEV (reference sequence). The CDR3 is CASRRTGATNTEAFF. In DNA form, the CDR3 reads TGTGCCAGCAGACGGACAGGGGCCACGAACACTGAAGCTTTCTTT.

The sample holds a few counts of this clone. The chain couples TRBV30 to TRBJ2-7; maybe TRBD2 (5 bases). The CDR3 spans 11 residues. Germline V lookup: CDR1 GTSNPN, CDR2 SVGIG (reference sequence). Trimming took 5 bases from V and 0 from J, leaving 5 bases between them. CDR3 DNA sequence: TGTGCCTGGCGGGGCTCCTACGAGCAGTACTTC. Protein: CAWRGSYEQYF. The full variable domain, completed using reference TRBV30 and TRBJ2-7, is SQTIHQWPATLVQPVGSPLSLECTVEGTSNPNLYWYRQAAGRGLQLLFYSVGIGQISSEVPQNLSASRPQDRQFILSSKKLLLSDSGFYLCAWRGSYEQYFGPGTRLTVT.

The chain uses TRBV7-2 and TRBJ2-1, with a weak D call TRBD2 (6 bases). This CDR3 is built from 15 residues. Trimming cost V 5 bases and J 2 bases, with 13 bases left between them. Per germline, CDR1 SGHTA and CDR2 FQGNSA. Written as DNA, the CDR3 is TGTGCCAGCAGCCCCGGGACTTCACCCTACAATGAGCAGTTCTTC. Translation: CASSPGTSPYNEQFF.

V gene TRBV4-1 combines with J gene TRBJ1-4; D is unclear. The CDR3 totals 14 residues. Per germline, CDR1 MGHRA and CDR2 YSYEKL. V lost 2 bases to trimming and J lost 0 bases, with 4 bases between them. CDR3 bases: TGCGCCAGCAGCCAAAGCCCAACTAATGAAAAACTGTTTTTT. Translation gives CASSQSPTNEKLFF.

The chain has TRBV4-2 and TRBJ1-2; maybe TRBD1 (5 bases). Germline V gene data show CDR1 as LGHNA and CDR2 as YNFKEQ. The CDR3 runs to 13 residues. V was pared by 0 bases and J by 6 bases, with 8 bases between. The CDR3 reads CASSQDGGDGYTF. CDR3 DNA sequence: TGTGCCAGCAGCCAAGATGGAGGGGATGGCTACACCTTC.

This sequence joins TRBV29-1 and TRBJ2-5, with 15 bases matching TRBD2. The CDR3 is 15 residues long. Germline assignment: CDR1 SQVTM and CDR2 ANQGSEA. Unmatched junction bases numbered 7, after V lost 7 bases and J lost 4 bases. CDR3 loop: CSAVGLAGGLETQYF. In DNA form, the CDR3 reads TGCAGCGCTGTCGGACTAGCGGGGGGGCTAGAGACCCAGTACTTC.

The chain uses TRBV7-2 and TRBJ2-7; D possibly corresponds to TRBD2 (5 bases). V dropped 3 bases and J dropped 6 bases, with 18 bases sitting between them. The CDR3 length is 15 residues. Germline CDR1 is SGHTA and CDR2 is FQGNSA. The CDR3 reads CASSLDLGTPSEQYF. The CDR3 bases are TGTGCCAGCAGCTTGGACTTAGGAACCCCCTCCGAGCAGTACTTC.